The sequence of this T cell receptor beta chain was determined in a study of T cells in Graves' hyperthyroidism and ophthalmopathy. Study-level results: Most thyroid clonotypes that were expanded above 0.001 also turned up in blood. With a median lead of roughly 6.2 months before onset, the model predicted ophthalmopathy.

The study based diagnoses on clinical symptoms, serum thyroxine and TRAb, thyroid ultrasound and orbital computed tomography. This clonotype was picked up one time. Its specificity is not known. From RNA transcripts, TCR beta CDR3 regions were amplified. An initial round of RT-PCR targeting the TCR CDR3 relied on the HTBI primer set. TCRdb re-analysed the multiplex PCR reads in MiXCR, keeping a single row per CDR3 protein. The table records 500,000 to 600,000 distinct CDR3 sequences, about 45% of them present only once. CDR1 and CDR2 from the germline V gene are SGHRS and YFSETQ. This CDR3 is 17 amino acids long. The germline V and J ends were trimmed by 4 bases and 4 bases, with 23 bases remaining between them.

Sequenced: peripheral blood or thyroid tissue (not recorded which). The rearrangement joins TRBV5-1 to TRBJ1-2, with D perhaps TRBD1 (6 bases). This sequence originates from an adult woman with Graves' disease, either hyperthyroidism or ophthalmopathy (not recorded which). This chain's CDR3 is CASSPHLTGDSGYGYTF. In DNA form, the CDR3 reads TGCGCCAGCAGCCCTCACTTGACAGGAGACTCTGGCTATGGCTACACCTTC.